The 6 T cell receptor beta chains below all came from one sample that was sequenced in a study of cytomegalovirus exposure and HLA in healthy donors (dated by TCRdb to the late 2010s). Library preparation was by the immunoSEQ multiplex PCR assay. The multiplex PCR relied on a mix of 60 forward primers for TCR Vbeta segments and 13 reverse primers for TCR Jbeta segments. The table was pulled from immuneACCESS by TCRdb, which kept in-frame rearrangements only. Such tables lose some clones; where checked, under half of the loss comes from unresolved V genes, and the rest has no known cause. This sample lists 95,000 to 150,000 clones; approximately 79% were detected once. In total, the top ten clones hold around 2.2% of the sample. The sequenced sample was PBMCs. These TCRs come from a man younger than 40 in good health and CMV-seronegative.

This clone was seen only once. CDR3 protein: CASRDIGWSYTF. The CDR3, as DNA: TGTGCCAGCAGGGACATCGGATGGAGTTACACCTTC. The chain employs TRBV6-4 and TRBJ1-2, with D perhaps matching TRBD1 (5 bases). The germline V gene encodes CDR1 MRHNA and CDR2 SNTAGT. The CDR3 is made up of 12 amino acids. Trimming took off 6 bases at V and 11 bases at J, with 16 bases between the two ends.

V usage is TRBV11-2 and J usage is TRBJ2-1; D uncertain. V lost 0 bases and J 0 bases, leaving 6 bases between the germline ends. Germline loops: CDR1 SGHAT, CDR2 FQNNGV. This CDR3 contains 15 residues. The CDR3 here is CASSLERSSYNEQFF. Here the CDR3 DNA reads TGTGCCAGCAGCTTAGAACGCAGCTCCTACAATGAGCAGTTCTTC.

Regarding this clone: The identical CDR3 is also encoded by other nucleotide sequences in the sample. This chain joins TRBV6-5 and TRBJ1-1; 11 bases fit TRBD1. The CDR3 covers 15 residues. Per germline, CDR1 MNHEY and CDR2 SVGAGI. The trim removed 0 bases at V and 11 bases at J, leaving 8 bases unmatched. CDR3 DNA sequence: TGTGCCAGCAGTTACTCCGGGACAGGGGGGTCAGAGGCTTTCTTT. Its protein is CASSYSGTGGSEAFF.

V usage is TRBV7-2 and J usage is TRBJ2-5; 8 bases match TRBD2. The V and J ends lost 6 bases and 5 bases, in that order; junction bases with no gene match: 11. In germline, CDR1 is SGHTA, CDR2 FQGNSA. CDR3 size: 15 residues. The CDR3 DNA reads TGTGCCAGCAGTCCTACCGGGACTAGATGGGAGACCCAGTACTTC. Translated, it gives CASSPTGTRWETQYF.

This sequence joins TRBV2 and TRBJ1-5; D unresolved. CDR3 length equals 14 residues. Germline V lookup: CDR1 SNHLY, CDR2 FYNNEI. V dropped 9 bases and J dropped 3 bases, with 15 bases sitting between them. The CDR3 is CASNREMYNQPQHF. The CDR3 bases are TGTGCCAGTAACCGGGAGATGTACAATCAGCCCCAGCATTTT.

CDR3 protein: CASSPTGEGQPQHF. The DNA of the CDR3 is TGTGCCAGCAGTCCTACGGGGGAGGGTCAGCCCCAGCATTTT. The rearrangement joins TRBV2 to TRBJ1-5, with D possibly being TRBD1 (5 bases). This CDR3 region has 14 residues. CDR1 and CDR2 (germline): SNHLY, FYNNEI. The V end was cut by 5 bases, the J end by 6 bases, with 14 bases between.